This entry concerns a single T cell receptor (beta chain). The sample comes from a study of cytomegalovirus exposure and HLA in healthy donors. This table comes from immunoSEQ multiplex PCR, and its TCRdb copy is limited to in-frame clones, with some not included. The sample includes some 180,000 clones, approximately 86% of them seen just once. Germline-derived CDR1 and CDR2 are SGHTA and FQGNSA. The CDR3 is 14 residues long. With 5 bases removed from V and 1 base from J, the gap between germline ends came to 8 bases. The V gene is TRBV7-2, the J gene TRBJ2-2; D call uncertain. Material: PBMCs. The TCR originated in a man aged 25 to 45 in good health and CMV-seropositive. The CDR3 reads CASSPRENTGELFF. The CDR3 nucleotides are TGTGCCAGCAGCCCTAGGGAGAACACCGGGGAGCTGTTTTTT.